The present entry profiles one T cell receptor (beta chain) with its context. This sample was taken from a study of control samples from healthy donors and cancer patients. V shed 3 bases, J shed 5 bases, and the junction held 7 bases outside the gene matches. The CDR3 runs to 15 residues. The V gene's germline CDR1 is KGHDR and CDR2 SFDVKD. Libraries were prepared by immunoSEQ multiplex PCR; TCRdb keeps only in-frame clonotypes and omits some of them. The sample consists of about 170,000 clones, around 94% of them appearing once. The source material was blood. The chain employs TRBV24-1 and TRBJ1-2, with 8 positions matching TRBD1. The receptor was derived from a woman younger than 35 in good health. This CDR3 is CATSDPDRGWYGYTF. As DNA, the CDR3 is TGTGCCACCAGTGATCCTGACAGGGGATGGTATGGCTACACCTTC.